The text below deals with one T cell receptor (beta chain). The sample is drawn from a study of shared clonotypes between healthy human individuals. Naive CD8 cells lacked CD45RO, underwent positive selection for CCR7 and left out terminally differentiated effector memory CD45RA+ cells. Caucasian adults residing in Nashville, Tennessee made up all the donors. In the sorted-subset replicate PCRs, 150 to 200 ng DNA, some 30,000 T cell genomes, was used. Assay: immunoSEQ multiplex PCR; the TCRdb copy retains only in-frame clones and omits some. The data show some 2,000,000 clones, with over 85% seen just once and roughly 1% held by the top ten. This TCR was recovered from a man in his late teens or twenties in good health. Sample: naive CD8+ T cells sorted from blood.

CDR3 in DNA: TGTGCCAGCAGCCTGGGGACAGTGAACACCGGGGAGCTGTTTTTT. Its protein is CASSLGTVNTGELFF. The rearrangement uses TRBV7-9 and TRBJ2-2; 7 bases fit TRBD1. Per germline, CDR1 SEHNR and CDR2 FQNEAQ (reference sequence). The CDR3 has 15 amino acids. The V and J ends lost 5 bases and 1 base, in that order; junction bases with no gene match: 4.